Following are 32 T cell receptor beta chains from one sample sequenced in a study of cytomegalovirus exposure and HLA in healthy donors (dated by TCRdb to the late 2010s). Receptor amplification or capture employed the immunoSEQ multiplex PCR assay. For the multiplex PCR, a mixture combining 60 forward primers for TCR Vbeta segments and 13 reverse primers for TCR Jbeta segments was used. The table was pulled from immuneACCESS by TCRdb, which kept in-frame rearrangements only. Such tables lose some clones; where checked, under half of the loss comes from unresolved V genes, and the rest has no known cause. The sample has over 150,000 clones on record, 75% to 85% of them singletons. The biggest ten clones account for around 1.6% of the sample. Sequencing used PBMCs. The receptors shown here come from a girl aged 5-17 years in good health and CMV-seropositive.

The gene calls are TRBV5-5 and TRBJ2-5; 10 bases agree with TRBD2. CDR1 is SGHKS and CDR2 is YYEKEE in the germline V gene (reference sequence). The CDR3 covers 15 residues. The V gene end was trimmed by 4 bases and the J gene end by 2 bases; junction bases not matched to a gene: 5. The CDR3 protein is CASSQGTSAQETQYF. CDR3 DNA sequence: TGTGCCAGCAGCCAGGGGACTAGCGCTCAAGAGACCCAGTACTTC.

By its share, this clone is medium-sized. The chain couples TRBV25-1 to TRBJ1-2; D perhaps matches TRBD1 (6 bases). The CDR3 is 15 residues long. Germline lookup yields CDR1 MGHDK and CDR2 SYGVNS. Trimming cost V 1 base and J 2 bases, with 11 bases left between them. The CDR3 DNA reads as TGTGCCAGCAGTGAATTGGCAGGGGCCAACTATGGCTACACCTTC. Translation: CASSELAGANYGYTF.

This clone was detected once. The rearrangement uses TRBV5-1 and TRBJ2-5; D not certain. V gave up 5 bases and J gave up 2 bases, with 7 bases separating them. Germline values: CDR1 SGHRS, CDR2 YFSETQ. This CDR3 spans 12 amino acids. Here the CDR3 DNA reads TGCGCCAGCAGTGGCAATCAAGAGACCCAGTACTTC. Protein: CASSGNQETQYF.

The genes are TRBV7-2 and TRBJ1-5, with D perhaps TRBD1 (6 bases). Germline V gene data show CDR1 as SGHTA and CDR2 as FQGNSA. V lost 4 bases, J lost 5 bases, and 12 bases lay in between. The CDR3 is 14 residues long. CDR3 DNA sequence: TGTGCCAGCAGCTCCAGAGCAGGGGATCAGCCCCAGCATTTT. Translating gives CASSSRAGDQPQHF.

The chain joins TRBV6-6 to TRBJ2-3; D gene unclear. Per germline, CDR1 MNHNY and CDR2 SVGAGI (reference sequence). The CDR3 is 13 residues long. Deletions cut 4 bases from V and 2 bases from J, with 7 bases between. CDR3: CASSWSVTDTQYF. Written as DNA, the CDR3 is TGTGCCAGCAGTTGGTCAGTCACAGATACGCAGTATTTT.

J is TRBJ2-2 and V is TRBV30, with a possible D match to TRBD2 (7 bases). V shed 7 bases and J shed 6 bases, with 15 bases lying between them. The CDR3 sequence is 13 residues long. Germline V gene sequence: CDR1 GTSNPN, CDR2 SVGIG (reference sequence). CDR3: CALRGGLAGELFF. The CDR3 DNA follows: TGTGCCTTAAGGGGGGGGCTCGCCGGGGAGCTGTTTTTT. Looking up the rest from reference TRBV30 and TRBJ2-2 gives the full variable domain: SQTIHQWPATLVQPVGSPLSLECTVEGTSNPNLYWYRQAAGRGLQLLFYSVGIGQISSEVPQNLSASRPQDRQFILSSKKLLLSDSGFYLCALRGGLAGELFFGEGSRLTVL.

V is TRBV6-1 and J is TRBJ1-1, with a weak D call TRBD1 (5 bases). CDR3 length equals 14 residues. CDR1 and CDR2 (germline): MNHNS, SASEGT. V was shortened by 7 bases and J by 2 bases, with 14 bases between the two germline ends. DNA of the CDR3: TGTGCCAGCACTCTCCCCAGGGTAAACACTGAAGCTTTCTTT. Translation gives CASTLPRVNTEAFF.

This clone was recorded only once. CDR3 protein: CASSQLAGDTGELFF. The CDR3 nucleotides read TGTGCCAGCAGCCAACTAGCGGGGGACACCGGGGAGCTGTTTTTT. V and J are TRBV4-2 and TRBJ2-2; TRBD2 matches 10 bases. The V and J ends lost 2 bases and 3 bases, in that order; junction bases with no gene match: 0. Per the germline V gene, CDR1 is LGHNA and CDR2 is YNFKEQ. CDR3 length: 15 amino acids.

As regards this clone: This sample also contains other DNA sequences that code for the same CDR3. The chain has TRBV7-2 and TRBJ2-7, with 12 bases aligning to TRBD2. The junction had 6 bases not matched to a gene; V was cut back by 5 bases and J by 4 bases. Germline V CDR1 and CDR2: SGHTA, FQGNSA. This CDR3 comprises 15 residues. The CDR3 coding sequence is TGTGCCAGCAGCCGGACTAGCGGGGCGACGTACGAGCAGTACTTC. This sequence encodes CASSRTSGATYEQYF.

The V and J genes are TRBV14 and TRBJ1-1, with D unclear. The length of the CDR3 is 14 residues. Germline assignment: CDR1 SGHDN and CDR2 FVKESK. The ends were cut back, 5 bases at V and 0 bases at J, with 10 bases in the middle. In nucleotides, the CDR3 is TGTGCCAGCAGCTCCCGCGGGCTGAACACTGAAGCTTTCTTT. Translated: CASSSRGLNTEAFF.

This clone was counted a single time. The chain recombines TRBV6-5 with TRBJ1-3; weak D call: TRBD1 (6 bases). CDR3 size: 15 residues. Germline CDR1 reads MNHEY; CDR2 reads SVGAGI. Trimming removed 0 bases from V and 4 bases from J, with 10 bases in between. CDR3 bases: TGTGCCAGCAGTTACTCTAGAGGGGGAGGAAACACCATATATTTT. Amino acid sequence: CASSYSRGGGNTIYF.

This clone has just one count. In DNA form, the CDR3 reads TGTGCCAGCAGCACAGGGCCAAAGAAGACCCAGTACTTC. Translating it yields CASSTGPKKTQYF. The chain links TRBV13 to TRBJ2-5; the D gene is possibly TRBD1 (6 bases). CDR1 is PRHDT and CDR2 is FYEKMQ in the germline V gene (reference sequence). Trimming removed 5 bases at V and 6 bases at J, with 13 bases between. This CDR3 comprises 13 residues.

V and J are TRBV6-1 and TRBJ1-5; 7 positions match TRBD1. The CDR3 contains 14 residues. Germline trimming cut 6 bases from V and 2 bases from J; bases unmatched to any gene: 4. The germline gives CDR1 MNHNS, CDR2 SASEGT. In DNA form, the CDR3 reads TGTGCCAGCAGGGGGACAGAGCGCAATCAGCCCCAGCATTTT. Translated, it gives CASRGTERNQPQHF.

V gene TRBV10-3 combines with J gene TRBJ1-4, with D hard to call. Trimming pared 5 bases from V and 1 base from J, leaving 11 bases between. Germline V gene data show CDR1 as ENHRY and CDR2 as SYGVKD. This CDR3 region has 15 residues. This chain's CDR3 is CAISQDFGTNEKLFF. In nucleotides, the CDR3 is TGTGCCATCAGTCAGGACTTTGGAACTAATGAAAAACTGTTTTTT.

The chain has TRBV27 and TRBJ2-1, with D uncertain. V lost 2 bases to trimming and J lost 5 bases, with 13 bases between them. CDR1 is MNHEY and CDR2 is SMNVEV in the germline V gene (reference sequence). The CDR3 sequence is 15 residues long. The chain's CDR3 is CASSLVLRSHNEQFF. The DNA of the CDR3 is TGTGCCAGCAGTTTAGTCTTGAGATCCCACAATGAGCAGTTCTTC.

The chain couples TRBV18 to TRBJ2-1; TRBD2 might be the D (5 bases). The CDR3 sequence is 15 residues long. V gave up 4 bases and J gave up 5 bases, with 15 bases separating them. The V gene's germline CDR1 is KGHSH and CDR2 LQKENI. Here the CDR3 reads CASSLANGVNNEQFF. The CDR3 nucleotides are TGTGCCAGCTCACTAGCTAACGGGGTTAACAATGAGCAGTTCTTC.

The rearrangement joins TRBV2 to TRBJ1-6; D unresolved. Germline V gene data show CDR1 as SNHLY and CDR2 as FYNNEI. The CDR3 is 15 amino acids. V lost 3 bases and J lost 7, with 13 bases in between. Here the CDR3 reads CASSDAGVLNSPLHF. CDR3 nucleotides: TGTGCCAGCAGTGATGCGGGTGTTTTAAATTCACCCCTCCACTTT.

This chain connects TRBV19 to TRBJ2-5; D is uncertain. V gave up 5 bases and J gave up 0 bases, with 13 bases separating them. The CDR3 extends over 15 amino acids. Germline assignment: CDR1 LNHDA and CDR2 SQIVND (reference sequence). CDR3 region: CASSSGAKYQETQYF. The DNA for the CDR3 is TGTGCCAGTAGTTCAGGCGCCAAGTACCAAGAGACCCAGTACTTC. The full variable domain, with the rest looked up from reference TRBV19 and TRBJ2-5, is DGGITQSPKYLFRKEGQNVTLSCEQNLNHDAMYWYRQDPGQGLRLIYYSQIVNDFQKGDIAEGYSVSREKKESFPLTVTSAQKNPTAFYLCASSSGAKYQETQYFGPGTRLLVL.

J is TRBJ2-2 and V is TRBV19; 8 nucleotides agree with TRBD1. V was clipped by 5 bases and J by 3 bases; unmatched bases: 5. This CDR3 spans 15 amino acids. Germline values: CDR1 LNHDA, CDR2 SQIVND (reference sequence). The DNA of the CDR3 is TGTGCCAGTAGTCCGGACAGGGCGTACACCGGGGAGCTGTTTTTT. Amino acid sequence: CASSPDRAYTGELFF.

The chain has TRBV11-2 and TRBJ1-1, with D tentatively TRBD1 (5 bases). V lost 5 bases to trimming and J lost 0 bases, with 10 bases between them. The CDR3 sequence is 14 residues long. Germline V gene lookup returns CDR1 SGHAT and CDR2 FQNNGV. In DNA form, the CDR3 reads TGTGCCAGCAGCGCTTCGACAGTGAACACTGAAGCTTTCTTT. Its translation: CASSASTVNTEAFF.

The CDR3 spells CASSPGSGNTIYF. CDR3 sequence (DNA): TGTGCCAGCAGCCCGGGCTCTGGAAACACCATATATTTT. The V and J genes are TRBV5-6 and TRBJ1-3; D gene ambiguous. The CDR3 covers 13 residues. Trimming took off 4 bases at V and 0 bases at J, with 5 bases between the two ends. Germline V gene data show CDR1 as SGHDT and CDR2 as YYEEEE. Together with reference TRBV5-6 and TRBJ1-3, the CDR3 gives the full variable domain: DAGVTQSPTHLIKTRGQQVTLRCSPKSGHDTVSWYQQALGQGPQFIFQYYEEEERQRGNFPDRFSGHQFPNYSSELNVNALLLGDSALYLCASSPGSGNTIYFGEGSWLTVV.

V usage is TRBV5-4 and J usage is TRBJ2-1, with 7 bases that match TRBD2. CDR1 is SGHNT and CDR2 is YYREEE in the germline V gene (reference sequence). The CDR3 is 18 amino acids. The V and J ends lost 0 bases and 5 bases, in that order; junction bases with no gene match: 14. The CDR3 coding sequence is TGTGCCAGCAGCTTGGCCGGCGTTAGGGTAGCGGGTAACAATGAGCAGTTCTTC. It is translated as CASSLAGVRVAGNNEQFF.

This rearrangement joins TRBV4-3 to TRBJ2-5, with 14 bases lining up with TRBD2. V gave up 0 bases and J gave up 1 base; unmatched junction bases: 1. The CDR3 is made up of 17 amino acids. Per the germline V gene, CDR1 is LGHNA and CDR2 is YSLEER. The CDR3 loop is CASSQDGTSGSQETQYF. For the CDR3, the DNA is TGCGCCAGCAGCCAAGACGGGACTAGCGGGAGCCAAGAGACCCAGTACTTC.

The chain couples TRBV15 to TRBJ1-4, with D maybe TRBD1 (6 bases). CDR1 and CDR2 from the germline V gene are LNHNV and YYDKDF (reference sequence). V shed 2 bases and J shed 0 bases, with 19 bases lying between them. This CDR3 has 19 amino acids. DNA for the CDR3: TGTGCCACCAGCAGATGGGGGGGTGCAGGGGCGGCAACTAATGAAAAACTGTTTTTT. Translated, it gives CATSRWGGAGAATNEKLFF. The whole variable domain, remainder taken from reference TRBV15 and TRBJ1-4, is DAMVIQNPRYQVTQFGKPVTLSCSQTLNHNVMYWYQQKSSQAPKLLFHYYDKDFNNEADTPDNFQSRRPNTSFCFLDIRSPGLGDTAMYLCATSRWGGAGAATNEKLFFGSGTQLSVL.

This sequence joins TRBV5-1 and TRBJ2-3, with 10 bases aligning to TRBD1. The trim removed 4 bases at V and 2 bases at J, leaving 7 bases unmatched. This CDR3 is 16 amino acids long. Germline V gene lookup returns CDR1 SGHRS and CDR2 YFSETQ. CDR3 residues: CASSRAGTGVTDTQYF. For the CDR3, the DNA is TGCGCCAGCAGCCGGGCAGGGACAGGGGTCACAGATACGCAGTATTTT.

This clone was recorded a few times. The gene calls are TRBV27 and TRBJ2-1, with 7 bases matching TRBD2. With V trimmed by 4 bases and J by 8 bases, 5 bases remained unmatched. The length of the CDR3 is 13 residues. The germline CDR1 and CDR2 sequences are MNHEY and SMNVEV (reference sequence). The CDR3 region is CASSWTSSHEQFF. The CDR3 DNA follows: TGTGCCAGCAGTTGGACTAGTTCGCATGAGCAGTTCTTC.

This clone has only a few counts. CDR3 sequence (DNA): TGCGCCAGCAGCTTGGCCACTAGCGGGGCTACAGATACGCAGTATTTT. This sequence encodes CASSLATSGATDTQYF. The chain has TRBV5-1 and TRBJ2-3, with 10 bases identical to TRBD2. V was clipped by 0 bases and J by 3 bases; unmatched bases: 4. This CDR3 contains 16 residues. CDR1 SGHRS and CDR2 YFSETQ come from the germline V gene.

Only a few counts were recorded for this clone. This chain uses TRBV14 with TRBJ2-5; D remains ambiguous. The CDR3 is made up of 13 amino acids. Looked up from germline, CDR1 is SGHDN and CDR2 is FVKESK. V lost 1 base and J lost 2, with 5 bases in between. In DNA form, the CDR3 reads TGTGCCAGCAGCCAAGTGCTACAAGAGACCCAGTACTTC. This gives the protein CASSQVLQETQYF.

V usage is TRBV5-6 and J usage is TRBJ2-6; D possibly corresponds to TRBD1 (5 bases). The CDR3 is made up of 16 amino acids. The germline V gene has CDR1 SGHDT and CDR2 YYEEEE. Trimming pared 4 bases from V and 1 base from J, leaving 12 bases between. CDR3 in DNA: TGTGCCAGCAGCCGCACAGGTCCATCTGGGGCCAACGTCCTGACTTTC. Protein: CASSRTGPSGANVLTF.

V usage is TRBV5-6 and J usage is TRBJ2-7, with a tentative D call TRBD2 (6 bases). V gave up 1 base and J gave up 3 bases, with 11 bases separating them. The CDR3 loop spans 14 amino acids. Germline lookup yields CDR1 SGHDT and CDR2 YYEEEE. The CDR3 here is CASSLQGGLYEQYF. CDR3 nucleotides: TGTGCCAGCAGCTTGCAGGGAGGTCTCTACGAGCAGTACTTC.

The gene calls are TRBV5-1 and TRBJ1-1; 7 nucleotides agree with TRBD1. Germline assignment: CDR1 SGHRS and CDR2 YFSETQ. Trimming took 1 base from V and 4 from J; bases not matched to a gene: 7. The CDR3 sequence is 15 residues long. The CDR3 is CASSLTGVRSTEAFF. In nucleotides, the CDR3 is TGCGCCAGCAGCTTGACAGGGGTTAGAAGCACTGAAGCTTTCTTT.

J is TRBJ2-7 and V is TRBV13; 13 bases line up with TRBD2. The CDR3 has 15 amino acids. In germline, CDR1 is PRHDT, CDR2 FYEKMQ (reference sequence). V shed 4 bases, J shed 9 bases, and the junction held 9 bases outside the gene matches. DNA for the CDR3: TGTGCCAGCAGCTCCCGCGGGACTAGCGGGGTTGCGCAGTACTTC. Its protein is CASSSRGTSGVAQYF.